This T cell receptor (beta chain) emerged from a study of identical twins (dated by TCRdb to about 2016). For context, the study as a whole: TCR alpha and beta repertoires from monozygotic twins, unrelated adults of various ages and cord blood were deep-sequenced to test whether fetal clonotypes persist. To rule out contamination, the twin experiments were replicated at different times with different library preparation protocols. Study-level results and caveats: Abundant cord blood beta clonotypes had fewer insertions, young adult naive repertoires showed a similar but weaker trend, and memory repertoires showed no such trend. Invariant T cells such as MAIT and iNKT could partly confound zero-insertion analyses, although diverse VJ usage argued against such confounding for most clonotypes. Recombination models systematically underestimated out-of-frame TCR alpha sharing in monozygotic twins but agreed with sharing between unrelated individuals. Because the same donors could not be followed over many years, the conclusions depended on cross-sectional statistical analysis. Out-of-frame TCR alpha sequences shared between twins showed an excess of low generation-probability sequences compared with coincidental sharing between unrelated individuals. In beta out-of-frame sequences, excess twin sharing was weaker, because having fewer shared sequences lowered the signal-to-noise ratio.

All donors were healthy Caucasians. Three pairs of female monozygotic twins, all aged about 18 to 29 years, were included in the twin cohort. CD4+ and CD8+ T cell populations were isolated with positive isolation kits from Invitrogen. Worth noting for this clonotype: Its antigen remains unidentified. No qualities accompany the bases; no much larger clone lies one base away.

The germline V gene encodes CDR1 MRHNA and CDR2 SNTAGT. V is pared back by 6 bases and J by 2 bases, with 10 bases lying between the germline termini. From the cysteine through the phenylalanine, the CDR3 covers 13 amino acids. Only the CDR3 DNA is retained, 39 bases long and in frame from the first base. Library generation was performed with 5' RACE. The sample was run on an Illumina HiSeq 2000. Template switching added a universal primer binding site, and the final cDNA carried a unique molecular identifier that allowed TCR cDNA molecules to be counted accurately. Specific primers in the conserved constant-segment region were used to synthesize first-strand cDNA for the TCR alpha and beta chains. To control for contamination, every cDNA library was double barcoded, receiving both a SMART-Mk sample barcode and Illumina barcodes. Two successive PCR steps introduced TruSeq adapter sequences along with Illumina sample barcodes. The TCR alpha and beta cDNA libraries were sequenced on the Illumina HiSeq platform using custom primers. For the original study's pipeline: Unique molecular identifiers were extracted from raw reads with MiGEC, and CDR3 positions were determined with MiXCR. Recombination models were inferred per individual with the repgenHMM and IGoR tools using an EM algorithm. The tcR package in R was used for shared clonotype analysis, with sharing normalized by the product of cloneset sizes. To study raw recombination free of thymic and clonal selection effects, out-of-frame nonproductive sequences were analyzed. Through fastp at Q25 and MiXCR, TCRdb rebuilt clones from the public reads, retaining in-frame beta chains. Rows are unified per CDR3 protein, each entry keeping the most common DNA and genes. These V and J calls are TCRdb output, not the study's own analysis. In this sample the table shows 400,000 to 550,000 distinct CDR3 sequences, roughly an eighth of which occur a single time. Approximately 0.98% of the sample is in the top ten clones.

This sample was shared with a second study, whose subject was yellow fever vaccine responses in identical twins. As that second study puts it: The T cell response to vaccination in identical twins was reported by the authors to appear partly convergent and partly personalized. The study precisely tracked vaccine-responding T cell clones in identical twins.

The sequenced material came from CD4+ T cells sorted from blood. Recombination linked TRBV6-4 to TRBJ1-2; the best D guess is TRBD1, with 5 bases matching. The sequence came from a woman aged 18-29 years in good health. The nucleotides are TGTGCCAGCAGCAGGGAAAAGAACTATGGCTACACCTTC. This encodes CASSREKNYGYTF.